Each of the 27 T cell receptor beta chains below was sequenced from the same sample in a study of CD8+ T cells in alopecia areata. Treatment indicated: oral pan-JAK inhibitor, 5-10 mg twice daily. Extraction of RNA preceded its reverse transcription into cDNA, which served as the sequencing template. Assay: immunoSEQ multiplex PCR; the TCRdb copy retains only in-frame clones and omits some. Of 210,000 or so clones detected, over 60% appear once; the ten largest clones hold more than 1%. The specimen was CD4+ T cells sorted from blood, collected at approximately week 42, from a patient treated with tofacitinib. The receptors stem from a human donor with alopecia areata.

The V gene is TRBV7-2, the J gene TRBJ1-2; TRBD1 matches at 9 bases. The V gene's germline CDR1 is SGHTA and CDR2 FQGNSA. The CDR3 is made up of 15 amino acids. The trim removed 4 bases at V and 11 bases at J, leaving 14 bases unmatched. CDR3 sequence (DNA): TGTGCCAGCAGCTCGTTGGGGACAGGGACCATCGGGTACACCTTC. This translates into CASSSLGTGTIGYTF.

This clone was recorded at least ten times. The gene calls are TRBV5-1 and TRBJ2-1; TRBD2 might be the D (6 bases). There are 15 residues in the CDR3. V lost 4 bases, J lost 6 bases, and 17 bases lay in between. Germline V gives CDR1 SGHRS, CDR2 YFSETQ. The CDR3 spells CASSITSRNSNEQFF. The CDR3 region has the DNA TGCGCCAGCAGCATAACTAGCCGAAATTCCAATGAGCAGTTCTTC.

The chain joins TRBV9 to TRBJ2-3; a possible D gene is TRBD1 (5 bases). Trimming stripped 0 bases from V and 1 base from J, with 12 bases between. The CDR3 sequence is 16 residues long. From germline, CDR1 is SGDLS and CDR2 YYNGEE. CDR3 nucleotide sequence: TGTGCCAGCAGCGTAGGGATCGCGACAGGCACAGATACGCAGTATTTT. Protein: CASSVGIATGTDTQYF.

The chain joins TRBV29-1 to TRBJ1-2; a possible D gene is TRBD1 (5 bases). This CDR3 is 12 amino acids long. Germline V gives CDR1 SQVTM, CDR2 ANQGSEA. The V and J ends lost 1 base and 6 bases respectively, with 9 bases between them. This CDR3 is CSVEGTSNGYTF. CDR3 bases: TGCAGCGTTGAAGGGACATCTAATGGCTACACCTTC.

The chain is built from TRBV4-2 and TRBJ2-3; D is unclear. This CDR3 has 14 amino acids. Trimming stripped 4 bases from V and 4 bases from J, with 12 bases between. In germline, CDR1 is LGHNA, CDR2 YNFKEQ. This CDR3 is CASSPPGPPDTQYF. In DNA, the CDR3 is TGTGCCAGCAGCCCGCCCGGCCCCCCAGATACGCAGTATTTT.

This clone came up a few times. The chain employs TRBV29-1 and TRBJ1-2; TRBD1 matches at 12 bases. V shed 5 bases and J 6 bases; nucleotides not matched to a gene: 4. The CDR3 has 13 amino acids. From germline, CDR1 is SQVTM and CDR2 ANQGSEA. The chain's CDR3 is CSVPGQGADGYTF. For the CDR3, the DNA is TGCAGCGTTCCGGGACAGGGGGCCGATGGCTACACCTTC. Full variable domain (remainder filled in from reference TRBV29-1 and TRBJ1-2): SAVISQKPSRDICQRGTSLTIQCQVDSQVTMMFWYRQQPGQSLTLIATANQGSEATYESGFVIDKFPISRPNLTFSTLTVSNMSPEDSSIYLCSVPGQGADGYTFGSGTRLTVV.

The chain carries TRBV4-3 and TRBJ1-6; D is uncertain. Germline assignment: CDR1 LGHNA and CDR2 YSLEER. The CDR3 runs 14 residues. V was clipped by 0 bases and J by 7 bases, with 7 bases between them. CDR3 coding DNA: TGCGCCAGCAGCCAAGATATGGGGAATTCACCCCTCCACTTT. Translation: CASSQDMGNSPLHF.

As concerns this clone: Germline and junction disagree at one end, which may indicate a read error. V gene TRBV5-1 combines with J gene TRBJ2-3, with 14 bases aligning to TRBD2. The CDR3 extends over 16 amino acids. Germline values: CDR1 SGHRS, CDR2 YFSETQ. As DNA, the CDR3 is TGCGCCAACAGCGCAGGGACTAGCGGGAGTGTAGGTACGCAGTATTTT. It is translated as CANSAGTSGSVGTQYF.

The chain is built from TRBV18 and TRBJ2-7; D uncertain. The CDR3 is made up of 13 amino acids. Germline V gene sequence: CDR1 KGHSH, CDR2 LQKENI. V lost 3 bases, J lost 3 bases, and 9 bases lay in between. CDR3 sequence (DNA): TGTGCCAGCTCACCTCCCCAGGACTACGAGCAGTACTTC. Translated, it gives CASSPPQDYEQYF. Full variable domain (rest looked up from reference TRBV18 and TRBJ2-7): NAGVMQNPRHLVRRRGQEARLRCSPMKGHSHVYWYRQLPEEGLKFMVYLQKENIIDESGMPKERFSAEFPKEGPSILRIQQVVRGDSAAYFCASSPPQDYEQYFGPGTRLTVT.

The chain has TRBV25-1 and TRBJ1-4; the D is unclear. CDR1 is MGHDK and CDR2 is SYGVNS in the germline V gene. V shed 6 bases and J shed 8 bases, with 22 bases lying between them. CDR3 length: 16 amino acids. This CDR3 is CASSSPSTARLEKLFF. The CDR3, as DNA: TGTGCCAGCAGCAGTCCCTCCACGGCCCGGCTCGAAAAACTGTTTTTT.

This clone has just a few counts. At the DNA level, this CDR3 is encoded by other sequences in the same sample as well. DNA of the CDR3: TGCAGCGTTGGGGCAGGGAATCAGCCCCAGCATTTT. Its translation is CSVGAGNQPQHF. V is TRBV29-1 and J is TRBJ1-5, with D perhaps TRBD1 (5 bases). The length of the CDR3 is 12 residues. The germline gives CDR1 SQVTM, CDR2 ANQGSEA. Trimming shortened V by 4 bases and J by 4 bases, and 8 bases separated the two germline ends.

The CDR3 nucleotides read TGTGCCAGCAAATCACAGGGGGGGAACACTGAAGCTTTCTTT. As protein: CASKSQGGNTEAFF. This chain links TRBV2 with TRBJ1-1; the match to TRBD1 covers 8 bases. The CDR3 is 14 residues long. The germline gives CDR1 SNHLY, CDR2 FYNNEI. J gave up 1 base and V 7 bases, and 5 bases lay outside the gene matches.

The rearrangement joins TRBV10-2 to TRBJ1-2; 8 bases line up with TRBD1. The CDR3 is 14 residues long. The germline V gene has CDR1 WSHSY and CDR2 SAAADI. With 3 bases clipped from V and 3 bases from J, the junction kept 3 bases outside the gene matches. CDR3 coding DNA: TGCGCCAGCAGTGACCCAGGGGGCGACTATGGCTACACCTTC. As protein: CASSDPGGDYGYTF.

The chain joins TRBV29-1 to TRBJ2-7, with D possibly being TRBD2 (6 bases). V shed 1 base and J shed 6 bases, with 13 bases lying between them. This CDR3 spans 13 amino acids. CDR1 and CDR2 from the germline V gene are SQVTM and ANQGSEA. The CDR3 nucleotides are TGCAGCGTTGAAGGTGGCGGGACCCGCGAGCAGTACTTC. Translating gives CSVEGGGTREQYF.

CDR3 bases: TGTGCCAGCAGCCAGGGGGGGGCGAGTAGCAATCAGCCCCAGCATTTT. It specifies CASSQGGASSNQPQHF. The gene calls are TRBV14 and TRBJ1-5; D might be TRBD1 (6 bases). Germline V gene lookup returns CDR1 SGHDN and CDR2 FVKESK. The CDR3 has 16 amino acids. Trimming cost V 3 bases and J 0 bases, with 12 bases left between them.

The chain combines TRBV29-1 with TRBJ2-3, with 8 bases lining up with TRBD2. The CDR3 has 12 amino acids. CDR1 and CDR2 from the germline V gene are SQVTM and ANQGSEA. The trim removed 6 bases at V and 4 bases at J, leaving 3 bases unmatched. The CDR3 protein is CSVGGVPDTQYF. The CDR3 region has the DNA TGCAGCGTCGGGGGGGTTCCAGATACGCAGTATTTT.

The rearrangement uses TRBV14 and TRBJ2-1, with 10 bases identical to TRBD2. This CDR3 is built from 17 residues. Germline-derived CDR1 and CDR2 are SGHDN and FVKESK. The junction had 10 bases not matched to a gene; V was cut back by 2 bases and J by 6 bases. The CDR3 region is CASSQSLGLAKSNEQFF. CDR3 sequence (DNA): TGTGCCAGCAGCCAATCCCTGGGACTAGCGAAGAGCAATGAGCAGTTCTTC.

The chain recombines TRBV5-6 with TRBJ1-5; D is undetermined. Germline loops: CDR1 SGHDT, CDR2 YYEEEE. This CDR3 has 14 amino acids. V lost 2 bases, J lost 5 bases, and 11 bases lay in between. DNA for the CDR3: TGTGCCAGCAGCTTCTGGGCAGCTTATCAGCCCCAGCATTTT. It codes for CASSFWAAYQPQHF.

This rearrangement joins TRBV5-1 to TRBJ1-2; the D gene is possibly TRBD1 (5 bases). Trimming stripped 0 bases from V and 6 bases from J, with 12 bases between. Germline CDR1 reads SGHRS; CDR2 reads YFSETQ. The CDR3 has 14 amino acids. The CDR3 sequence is CASSLEGPRDGYTF. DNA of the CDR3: TGCGCCAGCAGCTTGGAGGGGCCCCGGGATGGCTACACCTTC.

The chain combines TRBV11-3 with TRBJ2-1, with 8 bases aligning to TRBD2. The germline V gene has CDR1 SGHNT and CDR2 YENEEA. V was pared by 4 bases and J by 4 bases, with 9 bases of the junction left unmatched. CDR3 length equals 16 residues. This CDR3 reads CASSSSTSGVYNEQFF. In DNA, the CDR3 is TGTGCCAGCAGCTCCTCCACTAGCGGAGTTTACAATGAGCAGTTCTTC.

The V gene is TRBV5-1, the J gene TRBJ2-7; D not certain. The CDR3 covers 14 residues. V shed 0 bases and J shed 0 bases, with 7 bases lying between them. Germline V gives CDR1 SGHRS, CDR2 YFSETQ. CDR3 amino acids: CASSLEASSYEQYF. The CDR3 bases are TGCGCCAGCAGCTTGGAGGCGAGCTCCTACGAGCAGTACTTC.

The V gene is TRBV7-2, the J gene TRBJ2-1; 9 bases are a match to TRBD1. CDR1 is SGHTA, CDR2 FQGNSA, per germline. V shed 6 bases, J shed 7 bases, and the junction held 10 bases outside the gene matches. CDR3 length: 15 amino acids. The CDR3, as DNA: TGTGCCAGCAGTTCCGGGACAGGGATTATGAATGAGCAGTTCTTC. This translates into CASSSGTGIMNEQFF.

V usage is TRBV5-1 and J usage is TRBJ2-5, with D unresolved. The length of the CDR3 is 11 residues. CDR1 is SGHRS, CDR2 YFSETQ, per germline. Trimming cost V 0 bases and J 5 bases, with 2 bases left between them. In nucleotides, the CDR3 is TGCGCCAGCAGCTTGGACGAGACCCAGTACTTC. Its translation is CASSLDETQYF.

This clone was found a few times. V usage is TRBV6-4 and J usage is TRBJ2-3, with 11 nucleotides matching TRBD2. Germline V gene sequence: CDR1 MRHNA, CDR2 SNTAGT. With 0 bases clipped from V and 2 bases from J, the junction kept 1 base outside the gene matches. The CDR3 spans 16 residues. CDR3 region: CASSDSSGGATDTQYF. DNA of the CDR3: TGTGCCAGCAGTGACTCTAGCGGGGGGGCCACAGATACGCAGTATTTT.

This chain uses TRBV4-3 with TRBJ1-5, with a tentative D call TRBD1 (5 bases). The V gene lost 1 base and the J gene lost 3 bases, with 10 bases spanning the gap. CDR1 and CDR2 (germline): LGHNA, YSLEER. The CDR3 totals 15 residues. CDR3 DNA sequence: TGCGCCAGCAGCCAAGGGGGAGGGGACAATCAGCCCCAGCATTTT. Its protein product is CASSQGGGDNQPQHF.

CDR3 protein: CASSYEGPPYGYTF. The CDR3 coding sequence is TGTGCCAGCAGTTACGAAGGGCCCCCCTATGGCTACACCTTC. The chain is built from TRBV6-6 and TRBJ1-2, with D hard to call. Germline CDR1 is MNHNY and CDR2 is SVGAGI (reference sequence). The CDR3 contains 14 residues. The ends were cut back, 2 bases at V and 4 bases at J, with 11 bases in the middle.

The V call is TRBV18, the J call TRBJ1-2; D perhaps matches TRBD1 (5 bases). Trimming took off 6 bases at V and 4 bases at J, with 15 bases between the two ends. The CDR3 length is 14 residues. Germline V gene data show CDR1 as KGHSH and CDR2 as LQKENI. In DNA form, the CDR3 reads TGTGCCAGCTCTCCAGGGACCGGGACCTATGGCTACACCTTC. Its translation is CASSPGTGTYGYTF.